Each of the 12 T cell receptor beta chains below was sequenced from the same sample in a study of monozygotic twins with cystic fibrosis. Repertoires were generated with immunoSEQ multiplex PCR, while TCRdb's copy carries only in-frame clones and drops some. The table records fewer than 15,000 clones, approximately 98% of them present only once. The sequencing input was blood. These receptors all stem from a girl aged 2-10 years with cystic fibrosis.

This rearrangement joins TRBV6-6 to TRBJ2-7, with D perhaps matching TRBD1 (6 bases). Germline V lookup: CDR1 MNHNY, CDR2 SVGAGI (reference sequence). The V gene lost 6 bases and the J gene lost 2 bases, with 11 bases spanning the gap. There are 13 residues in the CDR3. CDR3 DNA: TGTGCCAGCAGAAGGACAGAGGCCTACGAGCAGTACTTC. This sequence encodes CASRRTEAYEQYF.

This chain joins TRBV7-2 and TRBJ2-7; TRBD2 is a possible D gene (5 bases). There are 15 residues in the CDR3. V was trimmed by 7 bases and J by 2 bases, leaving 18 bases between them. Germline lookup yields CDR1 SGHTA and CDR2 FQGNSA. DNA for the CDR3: TGTGCCAGCACCCGAATGGGAGCGCAACCCTACGAGCAGTACTTC. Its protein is CASTRMGAQPYEQYF.

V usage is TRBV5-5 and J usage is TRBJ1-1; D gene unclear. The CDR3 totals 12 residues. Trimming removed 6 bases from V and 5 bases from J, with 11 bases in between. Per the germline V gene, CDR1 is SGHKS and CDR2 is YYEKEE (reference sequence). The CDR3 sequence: CASILGETEAFF. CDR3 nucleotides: TGTGCCAGCATTCTCGGGGAGACTGAAGCTTTCTTT.

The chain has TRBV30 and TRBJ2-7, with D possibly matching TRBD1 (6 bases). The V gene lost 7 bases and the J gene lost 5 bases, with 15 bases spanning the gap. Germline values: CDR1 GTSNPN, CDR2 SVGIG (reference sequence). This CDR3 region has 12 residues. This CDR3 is CASNRETDEQYF. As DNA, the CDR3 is TGTGCCTCAAACAGGGAGACCGACGAGCAGTACTTC.

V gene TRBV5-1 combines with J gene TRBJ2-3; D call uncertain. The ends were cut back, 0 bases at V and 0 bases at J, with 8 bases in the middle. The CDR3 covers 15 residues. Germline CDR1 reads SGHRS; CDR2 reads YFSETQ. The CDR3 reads CASSLEQISTDTQYF. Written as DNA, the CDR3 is TGCGCCAGCAGCTTGGAACAGATTAGCACAGATACGCAGTATTTT.

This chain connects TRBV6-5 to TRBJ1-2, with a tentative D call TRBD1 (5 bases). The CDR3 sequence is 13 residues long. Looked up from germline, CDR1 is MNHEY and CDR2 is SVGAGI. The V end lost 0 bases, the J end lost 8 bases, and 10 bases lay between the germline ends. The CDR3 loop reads CASSYSSGGGYTF. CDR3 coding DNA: TGTGCCAGCAGTTACTCGAGTGGGGGAGGCTACACCTTC.

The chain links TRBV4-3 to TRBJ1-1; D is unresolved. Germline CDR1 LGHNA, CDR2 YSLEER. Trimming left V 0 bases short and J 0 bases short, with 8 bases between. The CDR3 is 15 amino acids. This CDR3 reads CASSQESGLNTEAFF. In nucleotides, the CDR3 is TGCGCCAGCAGCCAAGAAAGCGGCCTGAACACTGAAGCTTTCTTT.

Here the CDR3 DNA reads TGTGCCAGTAGTAGGACAGCTGAGCAGTTCTTC. Translating it yields CASSRTAEQFF. The V and J genes are TRBV19 and TRBJ2-1, with a tentative D call TRBD1 (6 bases). In germline, CDR1 is LNHDA, CDR2 SQIVND (reference sequence). V was shortened by 4 bases and J by 9 bases, with 7 bases between the two germline ends. The length of the CDR3 is 11 residues.

Written as DNA, the CDR3 is TGTGCCAGCAGCTTGGTACTTGAAACCTACGAGCAGTACTTC. Translated: CASSLVLETYEQYF. This chain connects TRBV5-6 to TRBJ2-7; no clear D gene. Germline V gene lookup returns CDR1 SGHDT and CDR2 YYEEEE. This CDR3 has 14 amino acids. Trimming took off 0 bases at V and 2 bases at J, with 9 bases between the two ends.

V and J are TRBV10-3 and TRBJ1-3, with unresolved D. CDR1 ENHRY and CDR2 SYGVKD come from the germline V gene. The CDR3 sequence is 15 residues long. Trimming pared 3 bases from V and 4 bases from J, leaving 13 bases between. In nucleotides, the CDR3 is TGTGCCATCAGTGAAACCACGGCGGGAGGAAACACCATATATTTT. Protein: CAISETTAGGNTIYF.

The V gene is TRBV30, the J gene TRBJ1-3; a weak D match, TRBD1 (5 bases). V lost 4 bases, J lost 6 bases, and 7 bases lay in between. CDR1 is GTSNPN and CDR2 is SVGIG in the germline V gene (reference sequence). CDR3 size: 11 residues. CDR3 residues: CAWKGTNTIYF. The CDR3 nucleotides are TGTGCCTGGAAAGGGACAAACACCATATATTTT.

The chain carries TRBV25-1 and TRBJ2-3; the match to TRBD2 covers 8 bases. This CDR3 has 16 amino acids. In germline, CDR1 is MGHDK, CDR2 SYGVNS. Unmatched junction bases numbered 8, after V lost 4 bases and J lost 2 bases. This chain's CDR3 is CASSALAGFHTDTQYF. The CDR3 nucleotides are TGTGCCAGCAGTGCCTTAGCGGGGTTCCACACAGATACGCAGTATTTT. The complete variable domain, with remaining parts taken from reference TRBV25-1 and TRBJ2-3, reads EADIYQTPRYLVIGTGKKITLECSQTMGHDKMYWYQQDPGMELHLIHYSYGVNSTEKGDLSSESTVSRIRTEHFPLTLESARPSHTSQYLCASSALAGFHTDTQYFGPGTRLTVL.